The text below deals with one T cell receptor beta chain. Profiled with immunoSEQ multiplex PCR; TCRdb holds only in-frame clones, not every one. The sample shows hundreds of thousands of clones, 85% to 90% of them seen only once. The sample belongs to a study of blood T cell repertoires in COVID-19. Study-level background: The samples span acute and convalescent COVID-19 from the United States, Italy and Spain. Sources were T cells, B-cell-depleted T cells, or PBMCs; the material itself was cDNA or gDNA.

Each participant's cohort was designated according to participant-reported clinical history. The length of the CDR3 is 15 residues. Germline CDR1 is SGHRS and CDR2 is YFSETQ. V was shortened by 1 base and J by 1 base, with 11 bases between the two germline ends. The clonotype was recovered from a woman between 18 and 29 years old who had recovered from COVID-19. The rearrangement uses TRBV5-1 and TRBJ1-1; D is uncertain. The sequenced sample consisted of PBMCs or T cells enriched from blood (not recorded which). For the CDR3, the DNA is TGCGCCAGCAGCTTGAATCCCGCGGGGAACACTGAAGCTTTCTTT. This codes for CASSLNPAGNTEAFF.